This T cell receptor (beta chain) was recovered during a study of OX40 agonist ivuxolimab in advanced cancers. Study-wide context: The study treated patients with ivuxolimab, an agonistic anti-OX40 (CD134) antibody. One hepatocellular carcinoma and a couple of cutaneous melanoma patients partially responded.

Only in-frame clones appear in the TCRdb table, and some are missing; sequencing was by immunoSEQ multiplex PCR. The profile shows about 38,000 clones, over 80% of them singletons. Concerning this clone itself: Its antigen is still unknown.

Whole-study findings and limits: Among the lowest peripheral clonal expansion occurred in 0.1-3.0 mg/kg partial responders. At 0.1 to 3.0 mg/kg, CD4+ and CD8+ blood T cells expanded clonally by week 6.

The sequence was collected from an adult with an advanced solid tumor such as melanoma, head and neck, liver or kidney cancer. Material: CD4+ or CD8+ T cells sorted from blood, obtained in a trial of the OX40 agonist ivuxolimab.

The CDR3 DNA follows: TGTGCCAGTAGTATCCGGACAGGCCGACACTCCTACGAGCAGTACTTC. It is translated as CASSIRTGRHSYEQYF. V and J are TRBV19 and TRBJ2-7; TRBD1 agrees at 7 bases. Germline-derived CDR1 and CDR2 are LNHDA and SQIVND (reference sequence). V was pared by 3 bases and J by 0 bases, with 8 bases of the junction left unmatched. CDR3 length: 16 amino acids.